This T cell receptor beta chain was profiled in a study of T cells after posttransplantation cyclophosphamide. The germline gives CDR1 SGHTA, CDR2 FQGNSA. V lost 5 bases and J lost 7, with 17 bases in between. The CDR3 is 15 amino acids. Sequencing used immunoSEQ multiplex PCR; TCRdb keeps in-frame clones, though not all of them. The table shows just over 65,000 clones, with roughly 95% occurring only once. Concerning this clone: Its specificity is not known.

General study points: Recipient CMV seropositivity and CMV reactivation strongly tracked TRB clonality. Tissue-infiltrating T cells from skin or gut overlapped little with blood T cells. Donor CD8+ memory clones often dominated recipient blood repertoires at later times.

Sequencing was carried out using PBMCs. The V and J genes are TRBV7-2 and TRBJ1-4; D possibly corresponds to TRBD1 (6 bases). This TCR derives from a woman in her 30s in good health and a related stem cell transplant donor. The CDR3 region is CASSNRPGVIEKLFF. Here the CDR3 DNA reads TGTGCCAGCAGCAATCGGCCAGGGGTTATTGAAAAACTGTTTTTT.